Following are 21 T cell receptor beta chains from one sample sequenced in a study of metastatic and nonmetastatic thyroid tumors. All patients reached thyroid surgery having received no treatment beforehand. With MiXCR, TCRdb reprocessed the PCR reads. This sample carries roughly 81,000 clones, around 9.2% of them seen once, and the ten largest clones take 8% to 10%. Source material: blood. These receptors originate from a female donor with papillary thyroid cancer or a benign thyroid nodule (not recorded which). Some clones in this sample may be carry-over from other donors' samples.

This clone was counted many times. This chain joins TRBV2 and TRBJ2-2; D perhaps matches TRBD2 (5 bases). The CDR3 contains 14 residues. Trimming left V 7 bases short and J 0 bases short, with 9 bases between. Germline CDR1 and CDR2: SNHLY and FYNNEI. The DNA for the CDR3 is TGTGCCAGCAAAGCGGATACGAACACCGGGGAGCTGTTTTTT. Residues: CASKADTNTGELFF.

This clone was picked up many times. The sample carries other DNA sequences with the same CDR3. This chain uses TRBV7-7 with TRBJ2-2; the D is unclear. Germline V gene lookup returns CDR1 SSHAT and CDR2 FNYEAQ (reference sequence). The V end lost 3 bases, the J end lost 5 bases, and 7 bases lay between the germline ends. CDR3 length: 13 residues. This chain's CDR3 is CASSFSGTGELFF. The CDR3 nucleotides are TGTGCCAGCAGCTTCTCCGGTACCGGGGAGCTGTTTTTT.

Ten or more counts support this clone. The chain has TRBV20-1 and TRBJ2-7, with D unclear. CDR1 is DFQATT, CDR2 SNEGSKA, per germline (reference sequence). V gave up 2 bases and J gave up 7 bases, with 15 bases separating them. The CDR3 contains 13 residues. DNA for the CDR3: TGCAGTGCTAGAAGGCCTAGAGGTTGGGAGCAGTACTTC. As protein: CSARRPRGWEQYF.

This clone was detected ten times or more. The gene calls are TRBV19 and TRBJ1-2, with 7 bases fitting TRBD1. The germline V gene has CDR1 LNHDA and CDR2 SQIVND (reference sequence). V shed 10 bases, J shed 5 bases, and the junction held 4 bases outside the gene matches. The CDR3 covers 11 residues. CDR3 DNA: TGTGCCACCCTGACAGGGTATGGCTACACCTTC. It is translated as CATLTGYGYTF.

About this clone: At one of its ends the junction is not consistent with the germline gene, which may arise from a read error. Other DNA sequences in this sample translate to the same CDR3. The chain couples TRBV20-1 to TRBJ2-7, with 10 positions matching TRBD2. Germline CDR1 is DFQATT and CDR2 is SNEGSKA (reference sequence). The CDR3 runs 14 residues. The CDR3 region has the DNA TGCAGCGCTAGAGACGGGACTAGCGTAGGCGAGCAGTACTTC. It translates to CSARDGTSVGEQYF.

There are many counts of this clone. This chain connects TRBV28 to TRBJ2-3; D could derive from TRBD1 or TRBD2 (5 bases each). Trimming removed 3 bases at V and 3 bases at J, with 13 bases between. This CDR3 comprises 15 residues. From germline, CDR1 is MDHEN and CDR2 SYDVKM. In DNA form, the CDR3 reads TGTGCCAGCAGTTTCCCGGGGCCCGAGACAGATACGCAGTATTTT. Translation gives CASSFPGPETDTQYF.

This clone was seen more than once but under ten times. The germline gene is not matched at one end of the junction; a read error may be the cause. CDR3 coding DNA: TGTGCCAGCCTCATACGGGGGGACAATTCACCCTTCCACTTT. This codes for CASLIRGDNSPFHF. The rearrangement joins TRBV6-1 to TRBJ1-6, with D perhaps TRBD1 (6 bases). Germline assignment: CDR1 MNHNS and CDR2 SASEGT. CDR3 length: 14 amino acids.

Details on this clone: A much larger clone differs from this one at a single base, so this may be a read error. V and J are TRBV20-1 and TRBJ1-1, with a possible D match to TRBD1 (5 bases). Trimming pared 5 bases from V and 0 bases from J, leaving 16 bases between. This CDR3 region has 15 residues. Germline V CDR1 and CDR2: DFQATT, SNEGSKA (reference sequence). The CDR3 DNA reads TGCAGTGCTTCCGGGACGGCTGGAATGAACACTGAAGCTTTCTTT. This encodes CSASGTAGMNTEAFF.

This clone was detected many times. CDR3 sequence (DNA): TGTGCCAGCAGCCAAGATGGACTTAGGACCGGGGAGCTGTTTTTT. Translated, it gives CASSQDGLRTGELFF. The chain uses TRBV14 and TRBJ2-2; a possible D gene is TRBD2 (5 bases). Deletions cut 0 bases from V and 5 bases from J, with 10 bases between. This CDR3 contains 15 residues. Germline CDR1 is SGHDN and CDR2 is FVKESK.

This clone was seen ten or more times. V gene TRBV20-1 combines with J gene TRBJ2-1; 11 nucleotides agree with TRBD2. This CDR3 has 15 residues. The V gene end was trimmed by 0 bases and the J gene end by 6 bases; junction bases not matched to a gene: 4. Germline CDR1 and CDR2: DFQATT and SNEGSKA (reference sequence). The CDR3 here is CSAREIAGGPNEQFF. The DNA for the CDR3 is TGCAGTGCTAGAGAGATAGCGGGGGGGCCCAATGAGCAGTTCTTC.

This clone was detected a few times. The V call is TRBV10-3, the J call TRBJ1-2; possibly TRBD1 for D (6 bases). The CDR3 is 11 residues long. Germline CDR1 and CDR2: ENHRY and SYGVKD. V lost 10 bases, J lost 4 bases, and 10 bases lay in between. CDR3 DNA: TGTGCCACACAGGGAAGCTATGGCTACACCTTC. Translation: CATQGSYGYTF.

Details on this clone: This clone may be a read error of a much larger clone one base away. The chain employs TRBV15 and TRBJ2-1; D is perhaps TRBD1 (5 bases). Looked up from germline, CDR1 is LNHNV and CDR2 is YYDKDF (reference sequence). The CDR3 has 14 residues. CDR3 loop: CATGSVGAYNEQFF. The CDR3 coding sequence is TGTGCCACCGGCAGTGTAGGGGCTTACAATGAGCAGTTCTTC.

The chain uses TRBV2 and TRBJ2-7; no reliable D call. The CDR3 runs 13 residues. The V end was cut by 6 bases, the J end by 2 bases, with 11 bases between. The V gene's germline CDR1 is SNHLY and CDR2 FYNNEI. The CDR3 reads CASRMTPAYEQYF. For the CDR3, the DNA is TGTGCCAGCAGGATGACACCGGCCTACGAGCAGTACTTC.

This clone was found a few times. V is TRBV5-6 and J is TRBJ1-4; TRBD1 matches 11 bases. This CDR3 spans 16 amino acids. J was trimmed by 8 bases and V by 0 bases; bases with no gene match: 6. In germline, CDR1 is SGHDT, CDR2 YYEEEE. In DNA, the CDR3 is TGTGCCAGCAGCTTGGATATGGGACAGGGGGGCGAAAAACTGTTTTTT. It is translated as CASSLDMGQGGEKLFF. The whole variable domain, remainder taken from reference TRBV5-6 and TRBJ1-4, is DAGVTQSPTHLIKTRGQQVTLRCSPKSGHDTVSWYQQALGQGPQFIFQYYEEEERQRGNFPDRFSGHQFPNYSSELNVNALLLGDSALYLCASSLDMGQGGEKLFFGSGTQLSVL.

Here the CDR3 reads CASSPTARTDKNSPLHF. CDR3 nucleotide sequence: TGTGCCAGCTCACCAACGGCCCGGACAGACAAGAATTCACCCCTCCACTTT. The V and J genes are TRBV18 and TRBJ1-6; tentatively, D is TRBD1 (6 bases). Germline V gene data show CDR1 as KGHSH and CDR2 as LQKENI. Trimming removed 2 bases at V and 7 bases at J, with 18 bases between. This CDR3 is built from 17 residues.

This clone was observed many times. The rearrangement links TRBV25-1 to TRBJ2-5; D is perhaps TRBD2 (5 bases). V shed 1 base and J shed 2 bases, with 11 bases lying between them. This CDR3 has 15 amino acids. Germline V gives CDR1 MGHDK, CDR2 SYGVNS. The CDR3, as DNA: TGTGCCAGCAGTGAATTGGGGAGTCGGCAAGAGACCCAGTACTTC. This encodes CASSELGSRQETQYF.

This clone has a count of ten or more. The CDR3 spells CASSQTEVSGYTF. As DNA, the CDR3 is TGTGCCAGTAGTCAAACAGAGGTCTCTGGCTACACCTTC. The chain employs TRBV19 and TRBJ1-2; D uncertain. Trimming stripped 5 bases from V and 7 bases from J, with 14 bases between. Germline-derived CDR1 and CDR2 are LNHDA and SQIVND (reference sequence). The length of the CDR3 is 13 residues.

This clone was seen at least ten times. The V gene is TRBV5-6, the J gene TRBJ1-2; D is ambiguous. V lost 2 bases and J lost 8, with 10 bases in between. Germline CDR1 reads SGHDT; CDR2 reads YYEEEE. The CDR3 has 12 amino acids. DNA of the CDR3: TGTGCCAGCAGCTTTGAAGGGTACGGCTACACCTTC. Translated: CASSFEGYGYTF.

This clone was observed a handful of times. This sequence joins TRBV19 and TRBJ1-1; the D is unclear. Germline CDR1 and CDR2: LNHDA and SQIVND (reference sequence). V lost 3 bases and J 0 bases, leaving 8 bases between the germline ends. This CDR3 comprises 14 residues. The CDR3 nucleotides read TGTGCCAGTAGTATCCCAGGCCTGAACACTGAAGCTTTCTTT. The encoded protein is CASSIPGLNTEAFF.

The genes are TRBV15 and TRBJ2-1; TRBD1 aligns across 8 bases. The CDR3 loop spans 16 amino acids. The junction had 8 bases not matched to a gene; V was cut back by 0 bases and J by 7 bases. Per the germline V gene, CDR1 is LNHNV and CDR2 is YYDKDF (reference sequence). The CDR3 sequence: CATSRDKAGGGNEQFF. For the CDR3, the DNA is TGTGCCACCAGCAGAGATAAGGCAGGGGGCGGGAATGAGCAGTTCTTC.

Notes on this clone: A much larger clone differs from this one at a single base, so this may be a read error. The V call is TRBV19, the J call TRBJ2-7; possibly TRBD1 for D (5 bases). This CDR3 has 15 amino acids. Germline V lookup: CDR1 LNHDA, CDR2 SQIVND (reference sequence). The CDR3: CAGSNDFDSSYEQYF. The DNA of the CDR3 is TGTGCCGGTAGTAATGATTTCGACAGCTCCTACGAGCAGTACTTC.